The entry that follows covers one TCR beta chain sequence. Antigen specificity is unknown. Primers: 60 Vbeta forward and 13 Jbeta reverse. The data were produced by immunoSEQ multiplex PCR, yet TCRdb's version contains in-frame clones alone and is incomplete. The table has some 200,000 clones, around 79% seen once; the top ten hold 1.5% to 2%. The entry originates in a study of cytomegalovirus exposure and HLA in healthy donors. General study points: Data from an earlier analysis indicated that most TCR beta V segments were productive either about 87% or about 30% of the time. A reported reduction in N-insertions relative to the roughly 700-donor mean was seen in an Asian-associated ancestry cluster in a later analysis.

Unrecorded immune exposures were likely, despite nominal health at sampling. The CDR3 consists of 13 residues. Per germline, CDR1 MDHEN and CDR2 SYDVKM. V lost 3 bases and J 4 bases, leaving 10 bases between the germline ends. The sequenced material came from PBMCs. The V gene is TRBV28, the J gene TRBJ2-7; D is perhaps TRBD1 (6 bases). This TCR came from a man aged 18 to 30 in good health and CMV-seronegative. For the CDR3, the DNA is TGTGCCAGCAGTTTGACAGGTCCTTACGAGCAGTACTTC. This sequence encodes CASSLTGPYEQYF. Full variable domain (rest looked up from reference TRBV28 and TRBJ2-7): DVKVTQSSRYLVKRTGEKVFLECVQDMDHENMFWYRQDPGLGLRLIYFSYDVKMKEKGDIPEGYSVSREKKERFSLILESASTNQTSMYLCASSLTGPYEQYFGPGTRLTVT.